One sample yielded the 20 T cell receptor beta chains listed below, sequenced in a study of shared clonotypes between healthy human individuals. Data came from immunoSEQ multiplex PCR; TCRdb stores just in-frame clones and leaves some out. The sample has 1.4 million to 1.5 million clones; roughly 96% are singletons. The sample consisted of naive CD4+ T cells sorted from blood. Subset here: CD45RA+ positively selected. The source is a man aged 25 to 45 in good health.

The chain joins TRBV2 to TRBJ2-1, with D possibly matching TRBD1 (6 bases). The V end was cut by 6 bases, the J end by 8 bases, with 17 bases between. The germline CDR1 and CDR2 sequences are SNHLY and FYNNEI. The CDR3 runs 14 residues. CDR3 sequence (DNA): TGTGCCAGCAGATTCTTGGGGGCATACTATGAGCAGTTCTTC. This sequence encodes CASRFLGAYYEQFF.

The V gene is TRBV6-5, the J gene TRBJ2-7, with D maybe TRBD2 (5 bases). Germline values: CDR1 MNHEY, CDR2 SVGAGI. V lost 4 bases, J lost 3 bases, and 10 bases lay in between. The CDR3 extends over 13 amino acids. The chain's CDR3 is CASSSRTFYEQYF. The CDR3 bases are TGTGCCAGCAGTTCCCGGACTTTCTACGAGCAGTACTTC.

The V and J genes are TRBV30 and TRBJ2-3; no clear D gene. Trimming cost V 0 bases and J 7 bases, with 11 bases left between them. There are 13 residues in the CDR3. In germline, CDR1 is GTSNPN, CDR2 SVGIG (reference sequence). CDR3 amino acids: CAWSVPNSHTQYF. CDR3 coding DNA: TGTGCCTGGAGTGTCCCGAATTCCCATACGCAGTATTTT.

This chain uses TRBV19 with TRBJ2-1, with 11 bases lining up with TRBD2. Germline V CDR1 and CDR2: LNHDA, SQIVND (reference sequence). This CDR3 comprises 15 residues. The V gene end was trimmed by 7 bases and the J gene end by 9 bases; junction bases not matched to a gene: 11. CDR3 loop: CASNTIAGGPGEQFF. Written as DNA, the CDR3 is TGTGCCAGTAATACCATAGCGGGAGGGCCGGGTGAGCAGTTCTTC. The full variable domain, its missing parts supplied by reference TRBV19 and TRBJ2-1, is DGGITQSPKYLFRKEGQNVTLSCEQNLNHDAMYWYRQDPGQGLRLIYYSQIVNDFQKGDIAEGYSVSREKKESFPLTVTSAQKNPTAFYLCASNTIAGGPGEQFFGPGTRLTVL.

This rearrangement joins TRBV27 to TRBJ2-3; 9 nucleotides match TRBD2. V lost 2 bases and J lost 4; bases outside the gene matches: 7. CDR3 length: 16 amino acids. Germline assignment: CDR1 MNHEY and CDR2 SMNVEV (reference sequence). CDR3 loop: CASSLIAGGPSDTQYF. The CDR3 DNA reads as TGTGCCAGCAGTTTAATCGCGGGAGGGCCCTCAGATACGCAGTATTTT.

V usage is TRBV14 and J usage is TRBJ1-3, with D unresolved. The CDR3 covers 16 residues. Trimming shortened V by 1 base and J by 0 bases, and 10 bases separated the two germline ends. CDR1 SGHDN and CDR2 FVKESK come from the germline V gene. CDR3 sequence (DNA): TGTGCCAGCAGCCAAGTCAGCGGTTTCTCTGGAAACACCATATATTTT. Protein product: CASSQVSGFSGNTIYF.

Comment on this clone: This same CDR3 is encoded by further DNA sequences in the sample. The chain is built from TRBV18 and TRBJ2-7; D is unresolved. The germline V gene has CDR1 KGHSH and CDR2 LQKENI. V was clipped by 0 bases and J by 3 bases, with 6 bases between them. The CDR3 loop spans 13 amino acids. The CDR3 nucleotides are TGTGCCAGCTCACCACCCAGTAGCTACGAGCAGTACTTC. Encoded protein: CASSPPSSYEQYF.

The chain employs TRBV5-3 and TRBJ2-4; 12 bases agree with TRBD1. TRBV5-3 is flagged as an ORF with uncertain function. V shed 0 bases and J 1 base; nucleotides not matched to a gene: 8. This CDR3 contains 19 residues. The CDR3 spells CARSLGSGQGARAKNIQYF. The CDR3, as DNA: TGTGCCAGAAGCTTGGGTTCGGGACAGGGGGCGCGGGCCAAAAACATTCAGTACTTC.

The chain combines TRBV28 with TRBJ1-4, with D possibly TRBD1 on 5 matching bases. Trimming removed 2 bases from V and 3 bases from J, with 13 bases in between. Per the germline V gene, CDR1 is MDHEN and CDR2 is SYDVKM. The CDR3 length is 16 residues. The CDR3 bases are TGTGCCAGCAGTTTACTCGCCGGGGCATCTAATGAAAAACTGTTTTTT. This translates into CASSLLAGASNEKLFF.

The V call is TRBV7-6, the J call TRBJ2-7; D is unclear. CDR1 is SGHVS and CDR2 is FNYEAQ in the germline V gene. The CDR3 is made up of 15 amino acids. Trimming took off 1 base at V and 3 bases at J, with 13 bases between the two ends. CDR3 amino acids: CASSLEAVNGYEQYF. DNA of the CDR3: TGTGCCAGCAGCTTAGAGGCCGTCAATGGCTACGAGCAGTACTTC.

This clone appeared a single time. This sequence joins TRBV5-1 and TRBJ2-5; D remains unclear. V lost 4 bases and J lost 2, with 6 bases in between. From germline, CDR1 is SGHRS and CDR2 YFSETQ. The CDR3 spans 12 residues. The CDR3 bases are TGCGCCAGCAGCCCGTCACAAGAGACCCAGTACTTC. Amino acids: CASSPSQETQYF. Looking up the rest from reference TRBV5-1 and TRBJ2-5 gives the full variable domain: KAGVTQTPRYLIKTRGQQVTLSCSPISGHRSVSWYQQTPGQGLQFLFEYFSETQRNKGNFPGRFSGRQFSNSRSEMNVSTLELGDSALYLCASSPSQETQYFGPGTRLLVL.

The chain combines TRBV19 with TRBJ1-5; no firm D call. The CDR3 has 16 residues. The germline V and J ends were trimmed by 5 bases and 2 bases, with 16 bases remaining between them. Germline V gene data show CDR1 as LNHDA and CDR2 as SQIVND (reference sequence). CDR3 amino acids: CASSSPRGTGNQPQHF. The CDR3 coding sequence is TGTGCCAGTAGTTCACCGCGGGGTACAGGCAATCAGCCCCAGCATTTT.

The rearrangement joins TRBV7-9 to TRBJ2-5, with 12 positions matching TRBD2. The ends lost 6 bases at V and 5 bases at J; junction bases unmatched: 7. The CDR3 is 15 residues long. Germline V CDR1 and CDR2: SEHNR, FQNEAQ (reference sequence). The CDR3 spells CASSPTSGSRETQYF. The CDR3 coding sequence is TGTGCCAGCAGTCCGACTAGCGGGAGTCGGGAGACCCAGTACTTC.

CDR3 residues: CASSPIPGTGANEQYF. In DNA, the CDR3 is TGTGCCAGCAGCCCAATCCCCGGGACAGGGGCCAACGAGCAGTACTTC. The rearrangement joins TRBV9 to TRBJ2-7, with 10 bases that match TRBD1. The CDR3 is 16 residues long. V lost 4 bases and J lost 5; bases outside the gene matches: 12. Germline CDR1 SGDLS, CDR2 YYNGEE.

The chain recombines TRBV9 with TRBJ2-7; no definite D call. The germline V gene encodes CDR1 SGDLS and CDR2 YYNGEE. V was cut by 8 bases and J by 8 bases, with 17 bases left in between. The CDR3 is 12 residues long. The CDR3 protein is CASIRVGCQQYF. For the CDR3, the DNA is TGTGCCAGTATACGGGTAGGGTGCCAGCAGTACTTC.

The chain links TRBV2 to TRBJ2-3; D gene uncertain. Trimming cost V 5 bases and J 2 bases, with 14 bases left between them. Germline assignment: CDR1 SNHLY and CDR2 FYNNEI. The CDR3 spans 15 residues. The CDR3 nucleotides read TGTGCCAGCAGTCCGGACCCCTGGTCCACAGATACGCAGTATTTT. This gives the protein CASSPDPWSTDTQYF.

The chain couples TRBV5-5 to TRBJ1-5; the match to TRBD1 covers 7 bases. This CDR3 is built from 14 residues. In germline, CDR1 is SGHKS, CDR2 YYEKEE (reference sequence). J gave up 1 base and V 3 bases, and 1 base lay outside the gene matches. The CDR3 sequence: CASSWDRSNQPQHF. The DNA of the CDR3 is TGTGCCAGCAGCTGGGACAGAAGCAATCAGCCCCAGCATTTT. Complete variable domain (other parts from reference TRBV5-5 and TRBJ1-5): DAGVTQSPTHLIKTRGQQVTLRCSPISGHKSVSWYQQVLGQGPQFIFQYYEKEERGRGNFPDRFSARQFPNYSSELNVNALLLGDSALYLCASSWDRSNQPQHFGDGTRLSIL.

A remark on this clone: Other DNA variants within this sample encode the same CDR3. The chain couples TRBV7-6 to TRBJ2-3; no firm D call. The CDR3 sequence is 14 residues long. From germline, CDR1 is SGHVS and CDR2 FNYEAQ. V shed 0 bases and J shed 0 bases, with 4 bases lying between them. The CDR3 region is CASSLAPSTDTQYF. CDR3 nucleotide sequence: TGTGCCAGCAGCTTAGCGCCAAGCACAGATACGCAGTATTTT.

This clone was seen more than once but under ten times. J is TRBJ1-5 and V is TRBV19; no reliable D call. Germline CDR1 and CDR2: LNHDA and SQIVND (reference sequence). V lost 0 bases and J 7 bases, leaving 13 bases between the germline ends. The CDR3 is 15 amino acids. The CDR3 protein is CASSIDGSPGQPQHF. The CDR3 coding sequence is TGTGCCAGTAGTATAGACGGGTCCCCGGGGCAGCCCCAGCATTTT.

The V gene is TRBV10-3, the J gene TRBJ2-5; a weak D match, TRBD2 (6 bases). There are 13 residues in the CDR3. Germline CDR1 and CDR2: ENHRY and SYGVKD. Trimming stripped 10 bases from V and 5 bases from J, with 17 bases between. The CDR3 coding sequence is TGTGCCAGCCAATTCGACGGAGGGGAGACCCAGTACTTC. Protein: CASQFDGGETQYF.